These 5 T cell receptor beta chains originate from one sample sequenced in a study of lymphopenia after photon versus proton radiotherapy. Sequencing used immunoSEQ multiplex PCR; TCRdb keeps in-frame clones, though not all of them. The sample holds some 6,100 clones, roughly nine tenths seen once. This specimen consisted of peripheral blood, obtained from a patient treated with photon-based radiotherapy. All receptors derive from a man in his 60s with cholangiocarcinoma.

The chain employs TRBV6-5 and TRBJ2-5; unclear D gene. CDR1 and CDR2 from the germline V gene are MNHEY and SVGAGI. CDR3 length equals 15 residues. Between the trimmed V and J ends, which lost 6 bases and 1 base, there was a span of 15 bases. DNA for the CDR3: TGTGCCAGCAGCCCCACCTTGGCCCTCCAAGAGACCCAGTACTTC. It encodes CASSPTLALQETQYF.

V is TRBV28 and J is TRBJ1-1, with D tentatively TRBD1 (5 bases). There are 15 residues in the CDR3. V lost 2 bases and J lost 0, with 10 bases in between. The V gene's germline CDR1 is MDHEN and CDR2 SYDVKM. CDR3 sequence reads: CASSLRRGLNTEAFF. The DNA of the CDR3 is TGTGCCAGCAGTTTAAGGAGGGGATTGAACACTGAAGCTTTCTTT.

This chain joins TRBV6-1 and TRBJ2-7, with TRBD2 identical over 12 bases. CDR3 length equals 16 residues. CDR1 is MNHNS, CDR2 SASEGT, per germline. Germline trimming cut 4 bases from V and 0 bases from J; bases unmatched to any gene: 4. For the CDR3, the DNA is TGTGCCAGCAGTGGACTAGCGGGGGTAAGCTCCTACGAGCAGTACTTC. It translates to CASSGLAGVSSYEQYF.

The V call is TRBV13, the J call TRBJ1-1; 10 bases map to TRBD1. The CDR3 extends over 14 amino acids. V lost 4 bases and J lost 3; bases outside the gene matches: 2. Germline V gene data show CDR1 as PRHDT and CDR2 as FYEKMQ (reference sequence). The CDR3 DNA reads TGTGCCAGCAGCTCAGGGACAGGGGACACTGAAGCTTTCTTT. Translated, it gives CASSSGTGDTEAFF.

CDR3: CASSGPTMDTQYF. In nucleotides, the CDR3 is TGTGCCAGCAGCGGGCCTACCATGGATACGCAGTATTTT. The V call is TRBV6-5, the J call TRBJ2-3, with unresolved D. The CDR3 covers 13 residues. V dropped 6 bases and J dropped 6 bases, with 13 bases sitting between them. Germline V gives CDR1 MNHEY, CDR2 SVGAGI.